This TCR beta chain was profiled in a study of cytomegalovirus exposure and HLA in healthy donors. Overall study results and limits: A later analysis found that most CMV-associated TCR beta chains appeared HLA-restricted. Many donors shared some public TCRs, even though most TCR sequences were rare. Sequencing depth across donors, presence/absence analyses assumed, was roughly uniform.

Concerning this clone: The antigen is unknown.

The PCR contained 60 Vbeta and 13 Jbeta primers. Produced via immunoSEQ multiplex PCR; TCRdb's table is partial and in-frame only. The sample has around 150,000 clones; 60% to 80% are singletons. Source material: PBMCs. This TCR came from a young man in good health and CMV-seronegative.

CDR3 protein: CASSLNRGGNTEAFF. CDR3 in DNA: TGTGCCAGCAGCTTGAACCGAGGGGGGAACACTGAAGCTTTCTTT. This chain uses TRBV5-8 with TRBJ1-1; D is possibly TRBD1 (6 bases). The CDR3 loop spans 15 amino acids. Germline values: CDR1 SGHTS, CDR2 YDEGEE. Trimming took 1 base from V and 1 from J, leaving 11 bases between them.